Detailed here is one T cell receptor (beta chain). The table came from immunoSEQ multiplex PCR; TCRdb's copy has only in-frame clones and leaves some out. In the table there are 180,000 or so clones, nearly 80% of which are singletons. These data belong to a study of blood T cell repertoires in COVID-19. The overall study: COVID-19 samples, acute and convalescent, were from the United States, Italy and Spain. Sources were T cells, B-cell-depleted T cells, or PBMCs; the material itself was cDNA or gDNA.

The participants were between roughly 18 and 89 years old and came from about two dozen US areas. V dropped 5 bases and J dropped 0 bases, with 10 bases sitting between them. The CDR3 length is 14 residues. Germline V lookup: CDR1 SGHVS, CDR2 FQNEAQ. The chain employs TRBV7-8 and TRBJ1-1; a weak D match, TRBD1 (5 bases). Material: PBMCs or T cells enriched from blood (not recorded which). This TCR was recovered from a man aged 55 to 70 who had been exposed to COVID-19. In DNA form, the CDR3 reads TGTGCCAGCAGCCCTGACAGTTTGAACACTGAAGCTTTCTTT. This encodes CASSPDSLNTEAFF.